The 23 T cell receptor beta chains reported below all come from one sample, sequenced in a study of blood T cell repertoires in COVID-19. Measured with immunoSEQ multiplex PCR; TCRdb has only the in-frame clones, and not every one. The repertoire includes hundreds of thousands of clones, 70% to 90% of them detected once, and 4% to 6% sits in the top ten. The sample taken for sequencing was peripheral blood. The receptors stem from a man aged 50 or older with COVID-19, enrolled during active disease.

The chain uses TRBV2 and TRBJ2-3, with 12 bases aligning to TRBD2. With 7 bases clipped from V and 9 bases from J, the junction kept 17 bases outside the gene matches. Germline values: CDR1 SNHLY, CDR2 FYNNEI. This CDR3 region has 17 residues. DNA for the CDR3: TGTGCCAGCACCCCCTCCACGGCTAGCGGGGGGGCTAGGACGCAGTATTTT. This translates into CASTPSTASGGARTQYF.

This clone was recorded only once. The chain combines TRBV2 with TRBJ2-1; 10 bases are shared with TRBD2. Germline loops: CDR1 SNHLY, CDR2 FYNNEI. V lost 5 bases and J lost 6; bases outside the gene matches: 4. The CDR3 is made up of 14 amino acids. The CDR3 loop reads CASSIAGGTNEQFF. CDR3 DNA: TGTGCCAGCAGTATAGCGGGGGGCACCAATGAGCAGTTCTTC.

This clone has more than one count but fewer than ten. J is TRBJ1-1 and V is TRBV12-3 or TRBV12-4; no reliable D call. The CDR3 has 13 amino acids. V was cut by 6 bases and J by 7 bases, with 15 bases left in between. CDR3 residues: CASRKRPGNEAFF. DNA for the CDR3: TGTGCCAGCAGGAAGCGCCCGGGTAATGAAGCTTTCTTT.

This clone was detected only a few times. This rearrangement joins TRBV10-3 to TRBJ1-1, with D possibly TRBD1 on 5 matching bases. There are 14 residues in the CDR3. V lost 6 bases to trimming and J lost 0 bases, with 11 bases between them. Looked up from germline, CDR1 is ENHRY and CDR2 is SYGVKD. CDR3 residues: CAISRQSMNTEAFF. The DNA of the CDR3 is TGTGCCATCAGCAGACAGTCAATGAACACTGAAGCTTTCTTT.

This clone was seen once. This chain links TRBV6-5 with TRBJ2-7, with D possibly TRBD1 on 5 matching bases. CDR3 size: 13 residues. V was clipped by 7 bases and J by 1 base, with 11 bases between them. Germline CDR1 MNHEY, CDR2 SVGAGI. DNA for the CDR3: TGTGCCAGCATCACTACAGGTTCCTACGAGCAGTACTTC. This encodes CASITTGSYEQYF.

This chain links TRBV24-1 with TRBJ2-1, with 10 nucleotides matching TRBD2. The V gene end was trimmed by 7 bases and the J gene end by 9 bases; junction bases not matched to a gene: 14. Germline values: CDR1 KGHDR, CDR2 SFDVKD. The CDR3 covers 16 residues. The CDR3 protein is CATSAGVAGGRGEQFF. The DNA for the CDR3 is TGTGCCACCAGCGCCGGGGTAGCGGGGGGCCGGGGTGAGCAGTTCTTC.

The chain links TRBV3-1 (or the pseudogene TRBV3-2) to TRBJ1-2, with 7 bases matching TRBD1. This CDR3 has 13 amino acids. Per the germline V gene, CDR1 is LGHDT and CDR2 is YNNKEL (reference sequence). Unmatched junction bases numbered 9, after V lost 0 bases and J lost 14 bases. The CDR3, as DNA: TGTGCCAGCAGCCAAGAGAACAGGGGCGCCGGTACCTTC. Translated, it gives CASSQENRGAGTF.

The CDR3 region has the DNA TGTGCCAGCAGCCCGATCGGGAGACTTATGGAAAAAAACATTCAGTACTTC. Translating it yields CASSPIGRLMEKNIQYF. V gene TRBV11-2 combines with J gene TRBJ2-4; possible D gene TRBD2, 6 bases. CDR3 length: 17 amino acids. Germline V CDR1 and CDR2: SGHAT, FQNNGV. V was cut by 5 bases and J by 4 bases, with 21 bases left in between.

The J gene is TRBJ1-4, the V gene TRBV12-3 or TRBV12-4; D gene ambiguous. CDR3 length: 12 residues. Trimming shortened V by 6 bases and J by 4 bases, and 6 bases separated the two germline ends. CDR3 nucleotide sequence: TGTGCCAGCAGCCCTAATAATGAAAAACTGTTTTTT. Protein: CASSPNNEKLFF.

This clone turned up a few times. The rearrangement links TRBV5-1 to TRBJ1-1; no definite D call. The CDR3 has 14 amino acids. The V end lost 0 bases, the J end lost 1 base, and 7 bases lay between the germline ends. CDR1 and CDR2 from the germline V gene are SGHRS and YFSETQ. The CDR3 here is CASSLVPENTEAFF. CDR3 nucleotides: TGCGCCAGCAGCTTGGTACCAGAGAACACTGAAGCTTTCTTT.

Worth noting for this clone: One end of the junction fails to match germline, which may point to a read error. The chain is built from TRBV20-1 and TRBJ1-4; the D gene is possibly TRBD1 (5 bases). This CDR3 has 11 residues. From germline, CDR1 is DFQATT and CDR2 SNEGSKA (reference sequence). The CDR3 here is CSASGGFGTHF. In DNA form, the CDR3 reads TGCAGTGCCTCCGGGGGGTTTGGTACCCATTTT.

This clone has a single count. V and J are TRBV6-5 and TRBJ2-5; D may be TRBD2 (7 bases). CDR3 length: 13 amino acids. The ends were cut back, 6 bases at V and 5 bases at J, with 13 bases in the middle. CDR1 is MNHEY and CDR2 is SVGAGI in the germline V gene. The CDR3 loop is CASSLGGLETQYF. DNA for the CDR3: TGTGCCAGCAGCCTCGGGGGGCTGGAGACCCAGTACTTC.

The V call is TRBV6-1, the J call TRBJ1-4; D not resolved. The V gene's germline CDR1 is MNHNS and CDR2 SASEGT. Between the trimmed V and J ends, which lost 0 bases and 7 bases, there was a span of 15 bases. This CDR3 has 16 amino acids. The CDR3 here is CASSEAHPGKGEKLFF. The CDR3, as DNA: TGTGCCAGCAGTGAAGCGCATCCGGGGAAGGGTGAAAAACTGTTTTTT.

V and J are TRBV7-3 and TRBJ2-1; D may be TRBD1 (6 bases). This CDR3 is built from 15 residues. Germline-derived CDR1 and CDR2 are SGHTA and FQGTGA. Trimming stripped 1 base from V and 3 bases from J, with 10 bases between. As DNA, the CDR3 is TGTGCCAGCAGCTTAAGACAGGCTAGCTACAATGAGCAGTTCTTC. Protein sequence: CASSLRQASYNEQFF. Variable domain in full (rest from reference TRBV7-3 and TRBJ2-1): GAGVSQTPSNKVTEKGKYVELRCDPISGHTALYWYRQSLGQGPEFLIYFQGTGAADDSGLPNDRFFAVRPEGSVSTLKIQRTERGDSAVYLCASSLRQASYNEQFFGPGTRLTVL.

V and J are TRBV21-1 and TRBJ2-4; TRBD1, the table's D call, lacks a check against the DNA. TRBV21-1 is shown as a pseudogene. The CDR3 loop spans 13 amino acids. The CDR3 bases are TGTGCCAGCAGCAAAGGGACAGGGGGCATTCAGTACTTC. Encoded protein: CASSKGTGGIQYF.

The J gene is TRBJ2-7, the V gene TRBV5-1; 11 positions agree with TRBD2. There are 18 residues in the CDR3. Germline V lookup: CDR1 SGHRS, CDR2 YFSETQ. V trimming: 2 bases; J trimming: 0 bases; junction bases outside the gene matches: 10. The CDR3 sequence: CASSLTLAGGLSSYEQYF. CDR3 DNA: TGCGCCAGCAGCTTAACCCTAGCGGGGGGCCTTAGCTCCTACGAGCAGTACTTC.

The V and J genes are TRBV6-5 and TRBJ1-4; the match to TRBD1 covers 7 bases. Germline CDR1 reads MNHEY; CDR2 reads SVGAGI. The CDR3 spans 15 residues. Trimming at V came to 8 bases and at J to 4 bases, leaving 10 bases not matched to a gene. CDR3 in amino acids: CASFGTGVSNEKLFF. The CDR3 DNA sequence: TGTGCCAGCTTTGGAACAGGGGTTAGTAATGAAAAACTGTTTTTT.

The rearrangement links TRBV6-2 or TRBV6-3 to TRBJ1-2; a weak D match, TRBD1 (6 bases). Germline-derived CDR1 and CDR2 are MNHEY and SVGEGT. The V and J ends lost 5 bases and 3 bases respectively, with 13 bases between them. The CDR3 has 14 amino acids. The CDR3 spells CASSTTGSDYGYTF. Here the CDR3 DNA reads TGTGCCAGCAGTACTACAGGGTCGGACTATGGCTACACCTTC.

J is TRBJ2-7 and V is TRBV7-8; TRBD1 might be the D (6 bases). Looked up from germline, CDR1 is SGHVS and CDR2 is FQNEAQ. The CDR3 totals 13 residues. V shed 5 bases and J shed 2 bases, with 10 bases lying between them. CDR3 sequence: CASSVDRPYEQYF. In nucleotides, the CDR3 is TGTGCCAGCAGCGTCGACAGGCCCTACGAGCAGTACTTC.

CDR3 DNA: TGCGCCAGCAGCATCCAGGACAGCTATGGCTACACCTTC. Protein: CASSIQDSYGYTF. V is TRBV5-1 and J is TRBJ1-2; D may be TRBD1 (6 bases). This CDR3 is built from 13 residues. Germline V gives CDR1 SGHRS, CDR2 YFSETQ. Trimming left V 4 bases short and J 4 bases short, with 11 bases between.

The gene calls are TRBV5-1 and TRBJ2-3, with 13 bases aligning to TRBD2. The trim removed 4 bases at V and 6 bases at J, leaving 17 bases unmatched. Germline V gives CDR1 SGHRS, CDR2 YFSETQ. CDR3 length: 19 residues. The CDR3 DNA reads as TGCGCCAGCAGCCCTGGCTTCCAACTAGCGGGGGGGCGACGTGATACGCAGTATTTT. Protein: CASSPGFQLAGGRRDTQYF.

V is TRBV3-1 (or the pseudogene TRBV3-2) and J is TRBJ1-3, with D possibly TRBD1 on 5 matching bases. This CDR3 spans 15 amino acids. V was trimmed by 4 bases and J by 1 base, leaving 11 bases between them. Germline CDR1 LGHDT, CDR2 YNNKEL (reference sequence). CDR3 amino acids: CASSPGQGSGNTIYF. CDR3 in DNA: TGTGCCAGCAGCCCTGGGCAGGGATCTGGAAACACCATATATTTT.

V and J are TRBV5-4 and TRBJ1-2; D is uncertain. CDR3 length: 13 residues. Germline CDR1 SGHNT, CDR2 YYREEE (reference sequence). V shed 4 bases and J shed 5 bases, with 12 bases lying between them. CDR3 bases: TGTGCCAGCAGCCATGACACAAATTATGGCTACACCTTC. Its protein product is CASSHDTNYGYTF.